The 9 T cell receptor beta chains given below trace back to one sample, sequenced in a study of immune characterization of retroperitoneal liposarcoma. TCRdb passed the PCR reads through MiXCR, listing each CDR3 protein once. This sample has around 11,000 distinct CDR3 sequences, with 37% found just once. Sequencing used tumor tissue. The source is a female donor with retroperitoneal liposarcoma.

A few counts support this clonotype. The V gene is TRBV6-1, the J gene TRBJ2-5, with unresolved D. This CDR3 comprises 12 residues. Germline V lookup: CDR1 MNHNS, CDR2 SASEGT. V shed 6 bases and J shed 2 bases, with 7 bases lying between them. CDR3 loop: CASRSSQETQYF. The DNA of the CDR3 is TGTGCCAGCAGGTCCAGTCAAGAGACCCAGTACTTC.

The chain recombines TRBV6-6 with TRBJ2-1, with TRBD1 identical over 9 bases. This CDR3 is 15 amino acids long. V was clipped by 0 bases and J by 10 bases; unmatched bases: 7. Looked up from germline, CDR1 is MNHNY and CDR2 is SVGAGI (reference sequence). CDR3 coding DNA: TGTGCCAGCAGTTACTCCTGGACAGGGGTCTACGAGCAGTTCTTC. Residues: CASSYSWTGVYEQFF.

The CDR3 sequence: CASSSRLAGGTDTQYF. CDR3 sequence (DNA): TGTGCCAGCAGTAGTCGACTAGCGGGGGGCACAGATACGCAGTATTTT. The chain uses TRBV27 and TRBJ2-3; 12 nucleotides match TRBD2. J lost 1 base, V lost 5 bases, and 4 bases had no gene match. The CDR3 covers 16 residues. Germline values: CDR1 MNHEY, CDR2 SMNVEV (reference sequence).

This clonotype turned up a few times. V and J are TRBV6-5 and TRBJ2-1; either TRBD1 or TRBD2 may supply D (5 bases each). Trimming cost V 4 bases and J 8 bases, with 12 bases left between them. The CDR3 has 13 amino acids. In germline, CDR1 is MNHEY, CDR2 SVGAGI. Here the CDR3 reads CASSSEGWDEQFF. The CDR3 region has the DNA TGTGCCAGCAGTTCTGAGGGGTGGGATGAGCAGTTCTTC.

With respect to this clonotype: The final CDR3 position lacks the conserved phenylalanine or tryptophan, pointing to a likely read error. It is unclear where the CDR3 begins or ends on the DNA, so no DNA is shown, and the CDR3 is as TCRdb lists it. CDR3 region: CASSYGTGGERAGYTFGS. The rearrangement uses TRBV6-6 and TRBJ2-5; TRBD1, the table's D call, was not compared with the DNA. Per the germline V gene, CDR1 is MNHNY and CDR2 is SVGAGI (reference sequence). The length of the CDR3 is 18 amino acids, counting both ends.

This rearrangement joins TRBV6-1 to TRBJ2-1; 8 bases map to TRBD1. The DNA end lines up better with TRBJ2-7; the J call may be wrong. CDR1 and CDR2 (germline): MNHNS, SASEGT. This CDR3 spans 15 amino acids. The CDR3 loop reads CASQFDRGNSYEQYF. The CDR3 DNA is TGTGCCAGCCAGTTCGACAGGGGAAACTCCTACGAGCAGTACTTC.

This clonotype occurred a few times. The V call is TRBV6-5, the J call TRBJ1-1; D remains ambiguous. Per the germline V gene, CDR1 is MNHEY and CDR2 is SVGAGI. This CDR3 is 13 amino acids long. Trimming shortened V by 6 bases and J by 1 base, and 9 bases separated the two germline ends. The DNA of the CDR3 is TGTGCCAGCAGGTACAGAGAGAACACTGAAGCTTTCTTT. Translating gives CASRYRENTEAFF.

The rearrangement uses TRBV6-1 and TRBJ2-1; maybe TRBD1 (5 bases). This CDR3 is 14 amino acids long. Germline-derived CDR1 and CDR2 are MNHNS and SASEGT. V was trimmed by 2 bases and J by 0 bases, leaving 5 bases between them. The CDR3: CASSEQGSYNEQFF. CDR3 nucleotide sequence: TGTGCCAGCAGTGAACAGGGCTCCTACAATGAGCAGTTCTTC.

This chain connects TRBV7-8 to TRBJ1-2; no clear D gene. Trimming left V 8 bases short and J 1 base short, with 11 bases between. CDR3 length: 13 amino acids. The germline CDR1 and CDR2 sequences are SGHVS and FQNEAQ. The CDR3 here is CASGDYINYGYTF. CDR3 bases: TGTGCCAGCGGCGATTATATTAACTATGGCTACACCTTC.